These T cell receptor beta chains were read from a single sample in a study of beta chain features in type 1 diabetes. Measured with immunoSEQ multiplex PCR; TCRdb has only the in-frame clones, and not every one. The sample has over 120,000 clones; around 9.3% are singletons. Sequencing used naive CD4+ T cells from blood. These TCRs come from a man between 18 and 35 years old in good health. Each CDR3 is given with its conserved first and last residue. A D gene is named only where the DNA matches it firmly. Only some rows state a clone size, as once, few, many or a class for expanded clones.

D gene,clone size,V gene,J gene,CDR3 protein,CDR3 DNA
TRBD1,.,TRBV4-2,TRBJ1-2,CASSQTGQGPNYGYTF,TGTGCCAGCAGCCAAACTGGACAGGGCCCTAACTATGGCTACACCTTC
TRBD1,few,TRBV14,TRBJ1-2,CASSQGQGYGYTF,TGTGCCAGCAGCCAGGGACAGGGGTATGGCTACACCTTC
TRBD1,few,TRBV5-4,TRBJ1-2,CASSWPGQGIHGYTF,TGTGCCAGCAGCTGGCCGGGACAGGGAATTCATGGCTACACCTTC
TRBD1,few,TRBV18,TRBJ2-7,CASSRLGQGEYEQYF,TGTGCCAGCTCACGCCTTGGACAGGGGGAATACGAGCAGTACTTC
.,.,TRBV7-6,TRBJ2-1,CASSLTGGNEQFF,TGTGCCAGCAGTCTCACCGGAGGTAATGAGCAGTTCTTC
.,.,TRBV11-2,TRBJ2-7,CASSLRDTATEQYF,TGTGCCAGCAGCTTAAGGGACACCGCCACCGAGCAGTACTTC
.,many,TRBV7-2,TRBJ2-5,CASSSAPPGETQYF,TGTGCCAGCAGCTCGGCCCCGCCAGGAGAGACCCAGTACTTC
TRBD2,few,TRBV30,TRBJ2-7,CAWGSGLAGGTVSYEQYF,TGTGCCTGGGGATCGGGACTAGCGGGGGGGACTGTCTCCTACGAGCAGTACTTC
TRBD1,few,TRBV6-5,TRBJ2-7,CASRPATGGKYEQYF,TGTGCCAGCCGCCCGGCGACAGGGGGCAAGTACGAGCAGTACTTC
.,.,TRBV5-1,TRBJ1-2,CASSFQSGDWGYTF,TGCGCCAGCAGCTTCCAATCGGGGGATTGGGGCTACACCTTC
TRBD1,.,TRBV11-2,TRBJ1-4,CASSLATGAVWEKLFF,TGTGCCAGCAGCTTGGCAACAGGGGCGGTTTGGGAAAAACTGTTTTTT
TRBD1,.,TRBV18,TRBJ2-7,CASSPSGQGAFEQYF,TGTGCCAGCTCACCATCCGGACAGGGGGCATTCGAGCAGTACTTC
.,few,TRBV11-3,TRBJ2-1,CASSQGPAYNEQFF,TGTGCCAGCAGCCAGGGGCCGGCGTACAATGAGCAGTTCTTC
TRBD1,few,TRBV6-6,TRBJ2-1,CASSDTGVTNEQFF,TGTGCCAGCAGTGACACAGGGGTTACGAATGAGCAGTTCTTC
.,.,TRBV2,TRBJ1-1,CATHRERDTEAFF,TGTGCCACCCACAGGGAAAGGGACACTGAAGCTTTCTTT
TRBD1,few,TRBV4-3,TRBJ2-6,CASSQETGDSGANVLTF,TGCGCCAGCAGCCAAGAAACAGGGGACTCTGGGGCCAACGTCCTGACTTTC
.,many,TRBV7-2,TRBJ1-5,CASSTTVNQPQHF,TGTGCCAGCAGCACGACAGTTAATCAGCCCCAGCATTTT
TRBD2,few,TRBV7-8,TRBJ2-5,CASSFPGLAGGQETQYF,TGTGCCAGCAGCTTCCCGGGACTAGCGGGGGGCCAGGAGACCCAGTACTTC
.,many,TRBV30,TRBJ2-1,CAWRTLGSSYNEQFF,TGTGCCTGGAGGACACTAGGGAGCTCCTACAATGAGCAGTTCTTC
.,.,TRBV30,TRBJ2-3,CAWSVEWGTDTQYF,TGTGCCTGGAGTGTGGAGTGGGGCACAGATACGCAGTATTTT
TRBD2,few,TRBV5-1,TRBJ2-7,CASSLAMLSSGGAREQYF,TGCGCCAGCAGCTTGGCCATGTTGTCTAGCGGGGGGGCCCGTGAGCAGTACTTC
.,.,TRBV7-9,TRBJ1-2,CASSGNRNSQYGYTF,TGTGCCAGCAGCGGCAACAGAAACAGTCAGTATGGCTACACCTTC
.,.,TRBV19,TRBJ1-5,CASTRGTNQPQHF,TGTGCCAGCACCAGGGGCACTAATCAGCCCCAGCATTTT
.,.,TRBV6-1,TRBJ2-7,CASTAQGGEQYF,TGTGCCAGCACCGCCCAGGGGGGCGAGCAGTACTTC
TRBD1,.,TRBV6-5,TRBJ2-7,CASSYSRGREQYF,TGTGCCAGCAGTTACTCTAGGGGGCGGGAGCAGTACTTC
.,.,TRBV7-9,TRBJ2-1,CASSPRYVEAYNEQFF,TGTGCCAGCAGCCCTCGGTACGTGGAGGCTTACAATGAGCAGTTCTTC
TRBD1,.,TRBV4-3,TRBJ1-2,CASSQGTGGANYGYTF,TGCGCCAGCAGCCAAGGTACAGGGGGCGCAAACTATGGCTACACCTTC
.,many,TRBV23-1,TRBJ1-5,CASSRGWQPQHF,TGCGCCAGCAGTCGAGGTTGGCAGCCCCAGCATTTT
.,few,TRBV12-5,TRBJ2-5,CASGSTSKETQYF,TGTGCTAGTGGGTCGACTAGTAAAGAGACCCAGTACTTC
TRBD2,few,TRBV11-2,TRBJ2-1,CASSQTSGGANEQFF,TGTGCCAGCAGCCAGACTAGCGGGGGGGCCAATGAGCAGTTCTTC
TRBD2,few,TRBV7-2,TRBJ2-3,CASSFGGLAGASTDTQYF,TGTGCCAGCAGCTTCGGGGGACTAGCGGGAGCTAGCACAGATACGCAGTATTTT
TRBD1,few,TRBV9,TRBJ2-6,CASSSPDRGPVLTF,TGTGCCAGCAGCTCCCCGGACAGGGGGCCCGTCCTGACTTTC
TRBD2,.,TRBV5-1,TRBJ2-1,CASSLDSGGAYNEQFF,TGCGCCAGCAGCTTGGACAGCGGGGGGGCCTACAATGAGCAGTTCTTC
TRBD1,few,TRBV7-6,TRBJ2-7,CASSLAGQGIYYEQYF,TGTGCCAGCAGCTTAGCGGGACAGGGGATTTACTACGAGCAGTACTTC
TRBD2,few,TRBV7-3,TRBJ2-1,CASQRSGGASPHEQFF,TGTGCCAGCCAAAGGAGCGGGGGGGCCAGTCCCCATGAGCAGTTCTTC
.,few,TRBV5-6,TRBJ2-7,CASSFTRESYEQYF,TGTGCCAGCAGCTTCACCAGGGAAAGCTACGAGCAGTACTTC
TRBD1,few,TRBV7-2,TRBJ1-5,CASSLAGQGLDQPQHF,TGTGCCAGCAGCTTAGCTGGACAGGGACTGGATCAGCCCCAGCATTTT
.,many,TRBV5-4,TRBJ2-7,CASSLPDSVGEEQYF,TGTGCCAGCAGCTTGCCGGACAGCGTTGGAGAGGAGCAGTACTTC
.,.,TRBV7-9,TRBJ1-6,CASSLVGRGEINSPLHF,TGTGCCAGCAGCTTAGTGGGCAGGGGAGAAATTAATTCACCCCTCCACTTT
TRBD1,.,TRBV19,TRBJ1-2,CASNSRDREWSGYTF,TGTGCCAGTAATTCCCGGGACAGGGAATGGAGTGGCTACACCTTC
.,many,TRBV30,TRBJ2-5,CAWSETAQETQYF,TGTGCCTGGAGTGAGACAGCTCAAGAGACCCAGTACTTC
.,few,TRBV7-2,TRBJ2-6,CASSLDFAESSGANVLTF,TGTGCCAGCAGCTTAGATTTCGCCGAGAGCTCTGGGGCCAACGTCCTGACTTTC
.,.,TRBV18,TRBJ2-7,CASSPREGDPYEQYF,TGTGCCAGCTCACCCAGGGAGGGGGACCCCTACGAGCAGTACTTC
TRBD1,few,TRBV19,TRBJ1-1,CASHPGQLNTEAFF,TGTGCCAGTCATCCGGGACAGCTGAACACTGAAGCTTTCTTT
.,.,TRBV14,TRBJ1-2,CASSQRGGLYGYTF,TGTGCCAGCAGCCAAAGGGGGGGACTATATGGCTACACCTTC
.,few,TRBV9,TRBJ2-4,CASSVGSSTGGRAKNIQYF,TGTGCCAGCAGCGTAGGCTCCTCGACGGGGGGCCGAGCCAAAAACATTCAGTACTTC
.,.,TRBV9,TRBJ2-3,CASSVVGQGTDTQYF,TGTGCCAGCAGCGTTGTGGGACAAGGCACAGATACGCAGTATTTT
TRBD1,.,TRBV18,TRBJ1-5,CASTSGQVVFSNQPQHF,TGTGCCAGCACGTCGGGACAGGTAGTGTTTAGCAATCAGCCCCAGCATTTT
.,.,TRBV6-5,TRBJ1-1,CASSRSTEAFF,TGTGCCAGCAGCCGGAGCACTGAAGCTTTCTTT
.,.,TRBV7-9,TRBJ2-1,CASSLWADRSYNEQFF,TGTGCCAGCAGCCTTTGGGCAGACCGATCCTACAATGAGCAGTTCTTC
TRBD2,many,TRBV7-9,TRBJ2-5,CASSTRTSGETQYF,TGTGCCAGCAGCACCCGGACTAGCGGGGAGACCCAGTACTTC
.,.,TRBV2,TRBJ1-1,CASSGQGLSNTEAFF,TGTGCCAGCAGTGGGCAGGGTCTCTCGAACACTGAAGCTTTCTTT
.,few,TRBV10-3,TRBJ1-5,CATFSGSGSQPQHF,TGTGCCACTTTTAGCGGCAGTGGGAGTCAGCCCCAGCATTTT
TRBD2,.,TRBV11-2,TRBJ2-4,CASSLVGGLAKNIQYF,TGTGCCAGCAGCTTAGTCGGGGGGTTAGCCAAAAACATTCAGTACTTC
.,few,TRBV6-5,TRBJ2-7,CASSYGTRGLEQYF,TGTGCCAGCAGTTACGGGACCAGGGGTCTCGAGCAGTACTTC